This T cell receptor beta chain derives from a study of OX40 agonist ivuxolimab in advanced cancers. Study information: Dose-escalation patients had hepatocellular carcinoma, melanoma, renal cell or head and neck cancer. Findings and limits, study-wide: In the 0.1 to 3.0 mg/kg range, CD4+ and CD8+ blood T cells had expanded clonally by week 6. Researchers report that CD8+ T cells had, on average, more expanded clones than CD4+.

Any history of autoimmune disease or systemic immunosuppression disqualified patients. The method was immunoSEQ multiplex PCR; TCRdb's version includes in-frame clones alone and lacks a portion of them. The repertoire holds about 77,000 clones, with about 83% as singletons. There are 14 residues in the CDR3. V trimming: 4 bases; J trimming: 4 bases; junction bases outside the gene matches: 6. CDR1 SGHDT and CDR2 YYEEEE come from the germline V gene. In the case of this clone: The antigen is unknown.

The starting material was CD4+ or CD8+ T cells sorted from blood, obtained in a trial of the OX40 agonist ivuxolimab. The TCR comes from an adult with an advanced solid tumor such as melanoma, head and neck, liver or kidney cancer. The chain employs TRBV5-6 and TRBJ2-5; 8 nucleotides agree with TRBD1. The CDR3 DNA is TGTGCCAGCAGCACCGGACAGGGTGGAGAGACCCAGTACTTC. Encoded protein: CASSTGQGGETQYF.